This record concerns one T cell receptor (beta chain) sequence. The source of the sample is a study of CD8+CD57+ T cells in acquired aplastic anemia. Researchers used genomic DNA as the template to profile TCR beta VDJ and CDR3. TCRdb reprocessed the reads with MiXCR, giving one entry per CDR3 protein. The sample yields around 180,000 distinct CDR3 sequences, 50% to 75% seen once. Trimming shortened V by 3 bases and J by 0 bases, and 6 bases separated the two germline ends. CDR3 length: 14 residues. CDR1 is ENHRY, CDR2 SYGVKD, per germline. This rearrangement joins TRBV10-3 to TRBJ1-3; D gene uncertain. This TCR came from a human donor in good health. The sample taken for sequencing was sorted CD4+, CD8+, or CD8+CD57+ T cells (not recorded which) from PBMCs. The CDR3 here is CAISDSSSGNTIYF. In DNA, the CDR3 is TGTGCCATCAGTGATAGCAGCTCTGGAAACACCATATATTTT.